The clone carrying this TCR beta chain was counted at least ten times. The sample is drawn from a study of T cell repertoires in cytomegalovirus infection. This CDR3 has 14 amino acids. In germline, CDR1 is MNHEY, CDR2 SVGAGI. The ends were cut back, 2 bases at V and 5 bases at J, with 13 bases in the middle. Via MiXCR, TCRdb re-called the reads, giving one row per CDR3 protein. This sample carries 500,000 or so distinct CDR3 sequences, approximately 17% of them seen once, and the ten largest clones take 20% to 30%. The sequenced sample was CD8+ T cells from PBMCs. This chain uses TRBV6-5 with TRBJ2-7; D not certain. The clonotype comes from a human donor in good health (CMV status not recorded). Some clones in this sample may be carry-over from other donors' samples. The CDR3 DNA is TGTGCCAGCAGTTACGGTGGCACGAGCCACGAGCAGTACTTC. Translating gives CASSYGGTSHEQYF.